Below are 22 T cell receptor beta chains sequenced from a single sample in a study of preoperative IRX-2 immunotherapy in early breast cancer. Treatment defined: preoperative locoregional IRX-2 cytokine immunotherapy. The data were produced by immunoSEQ multiplex PCR, yet TCRdb's version contains in-frame clones alone and is incomplete. Here the sample spans around 39,000 clones, over 85% being singletons. Sequencing used tumor tissue, obtained after IRX-2 immunotherapy. The receptor source for this set is a human donor with breast cancer.

The rearrangement uses TRBV29-1 and TRBJ2-5; D is unresolved. CDR1 is SQVTM, CDR2 ANQGSEA, per germline. The CDR3 spans 13 residues. V shed 1 base and J shed 5 bases, with 11 bases lying between them. In DNA form, the CDR3 reads TGCAGCGTTGAAGGGCTGTCCGGGGAGACCCAGTACTTC. Its protein product is CSVEGLSGETQYF.

The chain couples TRBV11-1 to TRBJ2-7, with TRBD1 identical over 9 bases. Germline assignment: CDR1 SGHAT and CDR2 FQDESV (reference sequence). V gave up 5 bases and J gave up 4 bases; unmatched junction bases: 9. The CDR3 runs to 15 residues. The CDR3 region is CASSPRTGVRYEQYF. The CDR3 DNA sequence: TGTGCCAGCAGCCCGAGGACAGGGGTACGATACGAGCAGTACTTC.

The CDR3 nucleotides are TGTGCCAGCAGGCCGCCGGGACAGTTGACCTACGAGCAGTACTTC. Residues: CASRPPGQLTYEQYF. The chain combines TRBV25-1 with TRBJ2-7, with 7 bases matching TRBD1. The CDR3 runs to 15 residues. Germline V gene lookup returns CDR1 MGHDK and CDR2 SYGVNS. Germline trimming cut 6 bases from V and 2 bases from J; bases unmatched to any gene: 10.

The gene calls are TRBV4-1 and TRBJ2-1; 8 bases map to TRBD2. Trimming at V came to 4 bases and at J to 6 bases, leaving 11 bases not matched to a gene. Germline V gene lookup returns CDR1 MGHRA and CDR2 YSYEKL. The CDR3 has 16 amino acids. DNA for the CDR3: TGCGCCAGCAGCCTACAACTAGCGGTGGTGGGCAATGAGCAGTTCTTC. Translating gives CASSLQLAVVGNEQFF.

V usage is TRBV14 and J usage is TRBJ2-1; tentatively, D is TRBD1 (7 bases). Germline CDR1 SGHDN, CDR2 FVKESK. The CDR3 is made up of 16 amino acids. Trimming took 1 base from V and 12 from J, leaving 22 bases between them. For the CDR3, the DNA is TGTGCCAGCAGCCAAGGGTTTGGCCCCAGGGGGGCAAGGCAGTTCTTC. Its translation: CASSQGFGPRGARQFF.

This chain links TRBV25-1 with TRBJ1-2; 8 nucleotides match TRBD1. After removal of 6 bases from V and 7 bases from J, the junction contained 10 bases not matched to a gene. This CDR3 spans 14 amino acids. The germline gives CDR1 MGHDK, CDR2 SYGVNS. The CDR3 spells CASSGRTGWVGYTF. The CDR3 DNA follows: TGTGCCAGCAGCGGAAGGACAGGGTGGGTTGGCTACACCTTC.

CDR3 sequence reads: CASSLSVGYNEQFF. The CDR3 bases are TGTGCCAGCAGCTTGTCGGTTGGATACAATGAGCAGTTCTTC. The chain links TRBV5-6 to TRBJ2-1; no clear D. Trimming left V 1 base short and J 4 bases short, with 9 bases between. This CDR3 has 14 amino acids. Germline CDR1 SGHDT, CDR2 YYEEEE.

The CDR3, as DNA: TGTGCCAGTAGTATTGCGGCAGGGGGCGCGGTAGGGTATGGCTACACCTTC. Amino acid sequence: CASSIAAGGAVGYGYTF. V usage is TRBV19 and J usage is TRBJ1-2, with 8 bases identical to TRBD1. CDR3 size: 17 residues. V shed 3 bases and J 5 bases; nucleotides not matched to a gene: 14. Per the germline V gene, CDR1 is LNHDA and CDR2 is SQIVND (reference sequence).

In this sample, this clone turned up a few times. The rearrangement links TRBV19 to TRBJ2-4; 7 bases line up with TRBD1. V lost 6 bases, J lost 0 bases, and 14 bases stayed unmatched. CDR1 and CDR2 from the germline V gene are LNHDA and SQIVND (reference sequence). This CDR3 comprises 18 residues. CDR3 sequence: CASSLLGQSILAKNIQYF. Here the CDR3 DNA reads TGTGCCAGTAGCCTACTGGGACAGTCCATACTAGCCAAAAACATTCAGTACTTC.

The chain recombines TRBV7-2 with TRBJ2-4; no clear D. CDR1 SGHTA and CDR2 FQGNSA come from the germline V gene. V lost 5 bases and J lost 0, with 8 bases in between. CDR3 size: 14 residues. CDR3 sequence reads: CASSESIAKNIQYF. The DNA of the CDR3 is TGTGCCAGCAGCGAAAGTATAGCCAAAAACATTCAGTACTTC.

The CDR3 DNA follows: TGCGCCAGCAGCTTACCCGGGTCCTACAATGAGCAGTTCTTC. Translated, it gives CASSLPGSYNEQFF. The chain is built from TRBV5-1 and TRBJ2-1, with D uncertain. From germline, CDR1 is SGHRS and CDR2 YFSETQ. The CDR3 extends over 14 amino acids. With 2 bases removed from V and 1 base from J, the gap between germline ends came to 7 bases.

The chain couples TRBV7-2 to TRBJ2-3; D gene ambiguous. The CDR3 has 16 amino acids. V was shortened by 1 base and J by 4 bases, with 15 bases between the two germline ends. CDR1 SGHTA and CDR2 FQGNSA come from the germline V gene. The CDR3 bases are TGTGCCAGCAGCTTAGGACTGGCTAAGGCGTCAGATACGCAGTATTTT. This sequence encodes CASSLGLAKASDTQYF.

The V call is TRBV6-1, the J call TRBJ2-7; possible D gene TRBD1, 5 bases. CDR3 length: 12 amino acids. The germline V and J ends were trimmed by 4 bases and 7 bases, with 11 bases remaining between them. Germline V gene sequence: CDR1 MNHNS, CDR2 SASEGT. As DNA, the CDR3 is TGTGCCAGCAGTGTACAAGGGGCAGAGCAGTACTTC. It codes for CASSVQGAEQYF.

J is TRBJ2-7 and V is TRBV4-1; 7 positions agree with TRBD1. The CDR3 extends over 15 amino acids. V shed 0 bases and J 3 bases; nucleotides not matched to a gene: 5. From germline, CDR1 is MGHRA and CDR2 YSYEKL. CDR3 sequence reads: CASSQEEAGGYEQYF. The CDR3 nucleotides are TGCGCCAGCAGCCAAGAGGAGGCAGGGGGCTACGAGCAGTACTTC.

The V and J genes are TRBV29-1 and TRBJ2-5, with 7 bases that match TRBD2. Germline-derived CDR1 and CDR2 are SQVTM and ANQGSEA. With 6 bases clipped from V and 0 bases from J, the junction kept 1 base outside the gene matches. The CDR3 is 12 amino acids. CDR3 amino acids: CSVGRYQETQYF. The CDR3 DNA reads as TGCAGCGTCGGGAGGTACCAAGAGACCCAGTACTTC.

The rearrangement links TRBV7-9 to TRBJ1-1; perhaps TRBD1 as D (6 bases). Germline V CDR1 and CDR2: SEHNR, FQNEAQ (reference sequence). The CDR3 runs to 14 residues. V shed 5 bases and J shed 7 bases, with 17 bases lying between them. CDR3 amino acids: CASSRDRLPNEAFF. DNA of the CDR3: TGTGCCAGCAGCCGTGACAGGTTACCTAATGAAGCTTTCTTT.

The chain's CDR3 is CASTLEVGTEAFF. The CDR3, as DNA: TGTGCCAGCACCCTAGAAGTAGGCACTGAAGCTTTCTTT. The chain employs TRBV27 and TRBJ1-1, with D hard to call. The CDR3 contains 13 residues. With 7 bases removed from V and 4 bases from J, the gap between germline ends came to 13 bases. Germline CDR1 is MNHEY and CDR2 is SMNVEV (reference sequence).

The chain employs TRBV11-3 and TRBJ2-1; maybe TRBD2 (5 bases). The CDR3 extends over 13 amino acids. Germline CDR1 reads SGHNT; CDR2 reads YENEEA. V was shortened by 5 bases and J by 10 bases, with 15 bases between the two germline ends. In nucleotides, the CDR3 is TGTGCCAGCAGCCCACGAGGGCATGTCGAGCAGTTCTTC. Its translation is CASSPRGHVEQFF.

This clone has just a few counts. The chain combines TRBV11-2 with TRBJ2-1, with TRBD2 matching 9 bases. V was clipped by 5 bases and J by 6 bases; unmatched bases: 5. The CDR3 has 14 residues. Germline V gene sequence: CDR1 SGHAT, CDR2 FQNNGV. The CDR3 coding sequence is TGTGCCAGCAGCGGGGGACTAGCACTCAATGAGCAGTTCTTC. Translated, it gives CASSGGLALNEQFF.

The V call is TRBV5-4, the J call TRBJ2-7, with D tentatively TRBD1 (7 bases). Trimming removed 3 bases from V and 1 base from J, with 14 bases in between. This CDR3 is built from 15 residues. The germline V gene has CDR1 SGHNT and CDR2 YYREEE (reference sequence). CDR3 coding DNA: TGTGCCAGCAGCTGGGGGCGGGACAGATCCTACGAGCAGTACTTC. This gives the protein CASSWGRDRSYEQYF.

This chain's CDR3 is CASSPSGTGDRAGNTIYF. CDR3 DNA: TGTGCCAGCTCACCTAGCGGGACAGGGGATAGAGCTGGAAACACCATATATTTT. The V gene is TRBV18, the J gene TRBJ1-3; TRBD1 aligns across 10 bases. The V gene's germline CDR1 is KGHSH and CDR2 LQKENI. This CDR3 comprises 18 residues. V lost 3 bases to trimming and J lost 2 bases; unmatched junction nucleotides: 10.

As DNA, the CDR3 is TGCGCCAGCAGCCTCGGGACAGGAGCCTACAATGAGCAGTTCTTC. It yields the protein CASSLGTGAYNEQFF. This sequence joins TRBV5-1 and TRBJ2-1; 8 nucleotides align to TRBD1. Germline CDR1 reads SGHRS; CDR2 reads YFSETQ. CDR3 length equals 15 residues. After removal of 4 bases from V and 2 bases from J, the junction contained 5 bases not matched to a gene.